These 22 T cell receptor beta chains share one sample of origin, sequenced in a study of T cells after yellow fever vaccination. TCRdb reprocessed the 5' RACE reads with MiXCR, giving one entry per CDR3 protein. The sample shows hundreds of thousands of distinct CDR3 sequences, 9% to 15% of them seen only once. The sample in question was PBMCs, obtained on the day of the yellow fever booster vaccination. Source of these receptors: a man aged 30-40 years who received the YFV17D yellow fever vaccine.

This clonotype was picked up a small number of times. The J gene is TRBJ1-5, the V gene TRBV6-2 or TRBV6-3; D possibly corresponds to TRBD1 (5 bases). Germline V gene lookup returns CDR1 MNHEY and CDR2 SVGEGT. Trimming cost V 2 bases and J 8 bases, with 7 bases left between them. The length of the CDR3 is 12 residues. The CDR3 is CASSYLGEPQHF. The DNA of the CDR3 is TGTGCCAGCAGTTACCTGGGGGAGCCCCAGCATTTT.

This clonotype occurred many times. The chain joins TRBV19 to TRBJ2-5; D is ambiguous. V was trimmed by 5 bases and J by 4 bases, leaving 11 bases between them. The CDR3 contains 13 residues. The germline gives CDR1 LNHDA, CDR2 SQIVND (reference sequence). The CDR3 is CASSYGRGETQYF. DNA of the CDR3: TGTGCCAGTAGTTACGGCAGAGGAGAGACCCAGTACTTC.

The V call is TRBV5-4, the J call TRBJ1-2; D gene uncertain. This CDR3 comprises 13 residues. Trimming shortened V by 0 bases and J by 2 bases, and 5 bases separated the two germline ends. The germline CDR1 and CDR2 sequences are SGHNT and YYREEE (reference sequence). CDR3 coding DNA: TGTGCCAGCAGCTTGGTTGACAACTATGGCTACACCTTC. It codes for CASSLVDNYGYTF. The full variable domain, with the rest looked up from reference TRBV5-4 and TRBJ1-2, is ETGVTQSPTHLIKTRGQQVTLRCSSQSGHNTVSWYQQALGQGPQFIFQYYREEENGRGNFPPRFSGLQFPNYSSELNVNALELDDSALYLCASSLVDNYGYTFGSGTRLTVV.

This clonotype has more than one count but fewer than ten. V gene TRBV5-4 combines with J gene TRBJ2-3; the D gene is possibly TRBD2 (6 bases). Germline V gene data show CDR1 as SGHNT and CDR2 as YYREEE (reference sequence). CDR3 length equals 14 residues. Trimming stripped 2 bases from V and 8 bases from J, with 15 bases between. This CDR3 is CASSLGTAAGTQYF. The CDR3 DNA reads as TGTGCCAGCAGCTTAGGGACTGCCGCCGGTACGCAGTATTTT.

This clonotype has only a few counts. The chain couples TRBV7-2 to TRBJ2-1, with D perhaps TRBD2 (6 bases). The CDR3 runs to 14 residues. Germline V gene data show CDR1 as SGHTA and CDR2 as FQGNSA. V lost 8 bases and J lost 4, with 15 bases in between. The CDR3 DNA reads TGTGCCAGCGGGTGGGGGGAGCCATACAATGAGCAGTTCTTC. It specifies CASGWGEPYNEQFF.

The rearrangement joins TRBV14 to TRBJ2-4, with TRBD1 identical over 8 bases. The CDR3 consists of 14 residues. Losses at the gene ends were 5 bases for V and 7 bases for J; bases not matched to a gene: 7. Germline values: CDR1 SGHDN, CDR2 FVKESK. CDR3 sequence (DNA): TGTGCCAGCAGCTTCCTCGGACAGGGCAACATTCAGTACTTC. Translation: CASSFLGQGNIQYF.

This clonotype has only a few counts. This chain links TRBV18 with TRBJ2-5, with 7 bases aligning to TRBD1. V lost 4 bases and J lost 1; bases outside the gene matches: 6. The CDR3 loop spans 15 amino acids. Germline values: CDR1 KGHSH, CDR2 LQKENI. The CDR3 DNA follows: TGTGCCAGCTCACGCCACAAGGGGGCCCAAGAGACCCAGTACTTC. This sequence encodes CASSRHKGAQETQYF.

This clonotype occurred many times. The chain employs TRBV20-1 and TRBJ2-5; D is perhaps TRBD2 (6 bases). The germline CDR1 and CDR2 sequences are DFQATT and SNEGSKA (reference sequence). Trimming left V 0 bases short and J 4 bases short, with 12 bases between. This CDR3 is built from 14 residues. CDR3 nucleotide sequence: TGCAGTGCTAGAGAGGCTAGCGTGCTAGAGACCCAGTACTTC. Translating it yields CSAREASVLETQYF.

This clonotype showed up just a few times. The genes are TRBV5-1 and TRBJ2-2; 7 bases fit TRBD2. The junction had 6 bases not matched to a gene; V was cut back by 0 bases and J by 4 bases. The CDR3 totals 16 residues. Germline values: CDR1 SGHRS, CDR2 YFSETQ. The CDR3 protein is CASSLVAGAGTGELFF. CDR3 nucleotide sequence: TGCGCCAGCAGCTTGGTTGCGGGAGCGGGCACCGGGGAGCTGTTTTTT.

In nucleotides, the CDR3 is TGTGCCAGCAGCTTTCCTTGCGAGCAGTACTTC. It translates to CASSFPCEQYF. The rearrangement uses TRBV7-9 and TRBJ2-7; no clear D gene. The V end was cut by 3 bases, the J end by 6 bases, with 6 bases between. The CDR3 sequence is 11 residues long. Germline lookup yields CDR1 SEHNR and CDR2 FQNEAQ (reference sequence).

The CDR3 DNA sequence: TGTGCCAGCAGTGATACGGGAGGGCCTGCTACGCAGTATTTT. Its translation: CASSDTGGPATQYF. The V gene is TRBV25-1, the J gene TRBJ2-3, with 8 bases fitting TRBD2. Looked up from germline, CDR1 is MGHDK and CDR2 is SYGVNS. The trim removed 3 bases at V and 8 bases at J, leaving 7 bases unmatched. This CDR3 contains 14 residues.

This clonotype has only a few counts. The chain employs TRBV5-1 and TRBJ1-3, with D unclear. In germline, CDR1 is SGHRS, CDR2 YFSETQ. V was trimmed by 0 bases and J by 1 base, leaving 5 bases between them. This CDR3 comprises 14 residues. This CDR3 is CASSLEGSGNTIYF. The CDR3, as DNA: TGCGCCAGCAGCTTGGAAGGGTCTGGAAACACCATATATTTT.

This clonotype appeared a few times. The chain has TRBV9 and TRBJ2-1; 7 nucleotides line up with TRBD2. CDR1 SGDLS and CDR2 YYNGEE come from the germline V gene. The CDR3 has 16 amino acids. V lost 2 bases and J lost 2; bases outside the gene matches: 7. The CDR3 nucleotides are TGTGCCAGCAGCGTCGGGCGGGAGACGACCTACAATGAGCAGTTCTTC. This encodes CASSVGRETTYNEQFF.

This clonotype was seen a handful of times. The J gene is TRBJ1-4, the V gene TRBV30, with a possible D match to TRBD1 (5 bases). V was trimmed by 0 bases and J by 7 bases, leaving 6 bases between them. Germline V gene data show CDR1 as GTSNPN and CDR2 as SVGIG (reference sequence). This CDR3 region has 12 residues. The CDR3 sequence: CAWSVGTEKLFF. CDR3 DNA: TGTGCCTGGAGTGTCGGGACTGAAAAACTGTTTTTT.

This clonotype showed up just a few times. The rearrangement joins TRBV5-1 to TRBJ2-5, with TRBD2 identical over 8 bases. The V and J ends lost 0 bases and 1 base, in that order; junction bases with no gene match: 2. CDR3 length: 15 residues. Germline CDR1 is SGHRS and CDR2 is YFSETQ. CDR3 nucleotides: TGCGCCAGCAGCTTGGCAACTAGCGGCCAAGAGACCCAGTACTTC. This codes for CASSLATSGQETQYF.

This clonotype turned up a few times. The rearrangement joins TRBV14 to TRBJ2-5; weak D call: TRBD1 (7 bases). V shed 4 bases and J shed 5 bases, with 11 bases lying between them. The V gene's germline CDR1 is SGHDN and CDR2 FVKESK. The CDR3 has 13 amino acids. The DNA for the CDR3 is TGTGCCAGCAGCCTCAGGGGGGCGGAGACCCAGTACTTC. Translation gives CASSLRGAETQYF.

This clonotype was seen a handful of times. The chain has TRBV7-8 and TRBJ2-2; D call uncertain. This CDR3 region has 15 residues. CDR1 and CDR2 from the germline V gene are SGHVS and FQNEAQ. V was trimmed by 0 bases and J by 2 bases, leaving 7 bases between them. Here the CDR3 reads CASSLARRNTGELFF. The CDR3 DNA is TGTGCCAGCAGCTTAGCGCGCAGAAACACCGGGGAGCTGTTTTTT.

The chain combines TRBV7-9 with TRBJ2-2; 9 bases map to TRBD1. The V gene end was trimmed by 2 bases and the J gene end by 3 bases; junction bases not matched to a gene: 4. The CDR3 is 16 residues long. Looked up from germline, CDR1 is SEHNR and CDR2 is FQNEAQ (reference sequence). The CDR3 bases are TGTGCCAGCAGCTTAATGGGACAGGGATACACCGGGGAGCTGTTTTTT. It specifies CASSLMGQGYTGELFF.

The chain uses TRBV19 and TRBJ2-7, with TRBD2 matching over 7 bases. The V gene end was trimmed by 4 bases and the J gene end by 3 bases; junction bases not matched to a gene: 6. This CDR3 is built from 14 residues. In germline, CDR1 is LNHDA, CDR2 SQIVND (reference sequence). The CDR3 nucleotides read TGTGCCAGTAGTAAAGGCGGGAGCTACTACGAGCAGTACTTC. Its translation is CASSKGGSYYEQYF.

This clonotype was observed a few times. The CDR3, as DNA: TGTGCCAGCAGCCAAGGCCCGGCGTACCAAGAGACCCAGTACTTC. Its translation is CASSQGPAYQETQYF. The chain recombines TRBV3-1 with TRBJ2-5; D unclear. The CDR3 consists of 15 residues. The V end lost 1 base, the J end lost 0 bases, and 9 bases lay between the germline ends. The germline CDR1 and CDR2 sequences are LGHDT and YNNKEL (reference sequence).

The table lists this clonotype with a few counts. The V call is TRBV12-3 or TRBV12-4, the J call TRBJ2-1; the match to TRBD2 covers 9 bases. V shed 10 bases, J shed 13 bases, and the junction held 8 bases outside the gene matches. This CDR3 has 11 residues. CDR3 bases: TGTGCCACCCTCGGCGGGAGGGCCCAGTTCTTC. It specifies CATLGGRAQFF.

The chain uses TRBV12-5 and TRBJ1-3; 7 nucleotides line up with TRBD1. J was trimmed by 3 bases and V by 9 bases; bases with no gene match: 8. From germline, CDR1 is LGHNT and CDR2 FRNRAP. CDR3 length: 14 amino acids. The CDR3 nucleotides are TGTGCTAGCGAGGGGGCCGATGGTGGAAACACCATATATTTT. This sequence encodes CASEGADGGNTIYF.